This entry features one T cell receptor (beta chain) sequence. As handled by the study authors: Reference gene primer amplification in the assay estimated nucleated cell counts. Method: immunoSEQ multiplex PCR; TCRdb's copy keeps in-frame clones and lacks some. That table supplies the V and J calls and clone size; D and trimming were determined from the DNA. The sample contains fewer than 40,000 clones, about 91% of which appear only once. The entry originates in a study of blood T cell repertoires in COVID-19. Across the study: Whether acute or convalescent, the COVID-19 samples came from the United States, Italy and Spain. T cells, B-cell-depleted T cells, or PBMCs supplied cDNA or gDNA.

CDR1 is KGHSH, CDR2 LQKENI, per germline. The ends lost 0 bases at V and 3 bases at J; junction bases unmatched: 6. The CDR3 contains 16 residues. The sample taken for sequencing was peripheral blood. The V gene is TRBV18, the J gene TRBJ1-2, with TRBD1 matching over 8 bases. The clonotype comes from a human donor in a cohort sampled during active COVID-19. The CDR3 here is CASSPPVAGGDYGYTF. The CDR3 DNA sequence: TGTGCCAGCTCACCACCGGTCGCAGGGGGCGACTATGGCTACACCTTC.